This TCR beta chain was found in a study of cytomegalovirus exposure and HLA in healthy donors. Study observations and caveats: The classifier was said to identify cytomegalovirus status with high specificity and sensitivity. TCR clusters originating in the first cohort tended to co-occur in the 100 to 150 validation repertoires, according to a later analysis.

The donors were in the roughly 130-subject validation cohort; that cohort was separate from the 666-subject first cohort. Germline loops: CDR1 MGHRA, CDR2 YSYEKL. This CDR3 has 13 residues. With 1 base removed from V and 3 bases from J, the gap between germline ends came to 7 bases. TCRdb's copy holds only in-frame clones and misses some; the assay was immunoSEQ multiplex PCR. This table holds tens of thousands of clones, about 92% found once. As concerns this clone: Its antigen is currently unknown.

The chain employs TRBV4-1 and TRBJ2-7, with no clear D. This sequence was found in a woman younger than 35 in good health and CMV-seronegative. Sequences were obtained from PBMCs. The CDR3, as DNA: TGCGCCAGCAGCCAAGTAGTGCACTACGAGCAGTACTTC. Translating it yields CASSQVVHYEQYF.